A single sample is the source of the 25 T cell receptor beta chains below, sequenced in a study of T cells after yellow fever vaccination. TCRdb ran MiXCR on the 5' RACE reads and lists one entry per CDR3 protein. The data hold around 29,000 distinct CDR3 sequences, with roughly 5.9% observed a single time. The input for sequencing was PBMCs, either bulk or a sorted T-cell subset (CD4+, CD8+, memory, or dextramer-sorted; not recorded which), taken on the day of the yellow fever booster vaccination. The origin of the receptors is a man aged 25-45 years who received the YFV17D yellow fever vaccine.

This clonotype showed up many times. The chain's CDR3 is CASSLVTGGNEQFF. The CDR3 nucleotides are TGTGCCAGCAGTCTGGTAACGGGAGGGAATGAGCAGTTCTTC. V and J are TRBV12-3 or TRBV12-4 and TRBJ2-1, with 8 bases fitting TRBD2. CDR3 length: 14 residues. The junction had 7 bases not matched to a gene; V was cut back by 5 bases and J by 7 bases.

The chain links TRBV7-9 to TRBJ2-3; 9 positions match TRBD2. The CDR3 loop spans 15 amino acids. V shed 5 bases, J shed 4 bases, and the junction held 7 bases outside the gene matches. Looked up from germline, CDR1 is SEHNR and CDR2 is FQNEAQ (reference sequence). The CDR3 protein is CASSPLSGRSDTQYF. CDR3 nucleotides: TGTGCCAGCAGCCCGTTAAGCGGGAGGTCAGATACGCAGTATTTT.

This rearrangement joins TRBV7-2 to TRBJ2-1; 9 bases fit TRBD2. The CDR3 consists of 16 residues. The V and J ends lost 3 bases and 4 bases, in that order; junction bases with no gene match: 7. CDR1 is SGHTA, CDR2 FQGNSA, per germline. The CDR3 nucleotides read TGTGCCAGCAGCTTCGCCGGACTAGCGAGATACAATGAGCAGTTCTTC. Protein sequence: CASSFAGLARYNEQFF.

In its sample, this clonotype is medium-sized. V and J are TRBV29-1 and TRBJ2-7; TRBD2 matches 7 bases. The germline CDR1 and CDR2 sequences are SQVTM and ANQGSEA. The V segment lost 6 bases and the J segment 0 bases; nucleotides outside the gene matches: 11. The CDR3 spans 15 residues. The CDR3, as DNA: TGCAGCGTGTGGGAGGGTCGGGACGCCTCCTACGAGCAGTACTTC. Amino acids: CSVWEGRDASYEQYF.

This clonotype was counted only a few times. V gene TRBV6-4 combines with J gene TRBJ2-7; perhaps TRBD1 as D (6 bases). CDR3 length equals 13 residues. The V gene's germline CDR1 is MRHNA and CDR2 SNTAGT. The V end was cut by 6 bases, the J end by 2 bases, with 11 bases between. CDR3 residues: CASRRGQPYEQYF. The CDR3 DNA reads as TGTGCCAGCAGAAGGGGACAACCCTACGAGCAGTACTTC.

This clonotype was observed at least ten times. The genes are TRBV9 and TRBJ1-2, with D unresolved. The CDR3 length is 14 residues. V was cut by 0 bases and J by 4 bases, with 10 bases left in between. Per germline, CDR1 SGDLS and CDR2 YYNGEE. The CDR3 nucleotides are TGTGCCAGCAGCGTAGACGGGCAGAGCTATGGCTACACCTTC. This gives the protein CASSVDGQSYGYTF.

This clonotype was seen ten or more times. The chain couples TRBV11-2 to TRBJ2-1; the D is unclear. The CDR3 consists of 15 residues. Trimming shortened V by 5 bases and J by 0 bases, and 11 bases separated the two germline ends. Germline loops: CDR1 SGHAT, CDR2 FQNNGV. CDR3 DNA: TGTGCCAGCAGCGTTCGTGGTTTCTCCTACAATGAGCAGTTCTTC. This encodes CASSVRGFSYNEQFF.

In this sample, this clonotype turned up a few times. V and J are TRBV10-3 and TRBJ1-5; D remains unclear. V lost 0 bases and J 6 bases, leaving 6 bases between the germline ends. The CDR3 is 13 amino acids. The germline V gene has CDR1 ENHRY and CDR2 SYGVKD. CDR3 sequence: CAISESMGQPQHF. CDR3 DNA: TGTGCCATCAGTGAGTCGATGGGTCAGCCCCAGCATTTT.

This clonotype was counted at least ten times. Written as DNA, the CDR3 is TGTGCCAGCTCTATCAGGGCTGACTCCTACGAGCAGTACTTC. Translating it yields CASSIRADSYEQYF. The chain combines TRBV18 with TRBJ2-7; a possible D gene is TRBD1 (5 bases). Trimming cost V 6 bases and J 0 bases, with 12 bases left between them. The CDR3 is 14 residues long. CDR1 KGHSH and CDR2 LQKENI come from the germline V gene. The full variable domain, in which reference TRBV18 and TRBJ2-7 provide the parts outside the CDR3, is NAGVMQNPRHLVRRRGQEARLRCSPMKGHSHVYWYRQLPEEGLKFMVYLQKENIIDESGMPKERFSAEFPKEGPSILRIQQVVRGDSAAYFCASSIRADSYEQYFGPGTRLTVT.

The table lists this clonotype with many counts. V gene TRBV20-1 combines with J gene TRBJ1-3, with 7 bases that match TRBD1. CDR1 and CDR2 (germline): DFQATT, SNEGSKA (reference sequence). V trimming: 5 bases; J trimming: 0 bases; junction bases outside the gene matches: 4. The CDR3 sequence is 14 residues long. CDR3 residues: CSAVDRSSGNTIYF. The CDR3 bases are TGCAGTGCTGTGGACAGGAGCTCTGGAAACACCATATATTTT.

Remarks on this clonotype: A single base separates this from a much larger clone, so it may be a read error. The chain employs TRBV2 and TRBJ1-3, with D possibly being TRBD1 (5 bases). This CDR3 spans 14 amino acids. Deletions cut 0 bases from V and 6 bases from J, with 9 bases between. CDR1 SNHLY and CDR2 FYNNEI come from the germline V gene. The CDR3 DNA is TGTGCCAGCAGTGAAGCAGGGACTGAAAACACCATATATTTT. This sequence encodes CASSEAGTENTIYF.

This clonotype has a count of ten or more. This chain connects TRBV4-2 to TRBJ2-1; D is unclear. In germline, CDR1 is LGHNA, CDR2 YNFKEQ. V lost 0 bases and J lost 2, with 5 bases in between. CDR3 length equals 14 residues. The CDR3 loop is CASSQDEAYNEQFF. Written as DNA, the CDR3 is TGTGCCAGCAGCCAAGATGAAGCCTACAATGAGCAGTTCTTC.

This clonotype was recorded many times. V usage is TRBV5-8 and J usage is TRBJ2-1; 10 bases are a match to TRBD2. Unmatched junction bases numbered 17, after V lost 5 bases and J lost 0 bases. The CDR3 contains 20 residues. The V gene's germline CDR1 is SGHTS and CDR2 YDEGEE. The CDR3 sequence is CASSTGGRVAGGLSYNEQFF. The CDR3 DNA follows: TGTGCCAGCAGTACGGGAGGGAGGGTAGCGGGAGGCCTCTCCTACAATGAGCAGTTCTTC.

There are a few counts of this clonotype. V is TRBV3-1 and J is TRBJ2-7, with 12 nucleotides matching TRBD2. This CDR3 has 14 residues. Germline CDR1 and CDR2: LGHDT and YNNKEL (reference sequence). CDR3 protein: CASRLAGEMGEQYF. The CDR3 DNA reads as TGTGCGTCGAGACTAGCGGGAGAAATGGGCGAGCAGTACTTC.

On this clonotype: Being one base from a much bigger clone, this may be a read error. The chain has TRBV4-3 and TRBJ1-1, with D perhaps matching TRBD1 (6 bases). Germline assignment: CDR1 LGHNA and CDR2 YSLEER. The CDR3 covers 17 residues. CDR3 protein: CATSQDFGTRGNTEAFF. The CDR3, as DNA: TGCGCCACCAGCCAAGATTTTGGGACAAGAGGGAACACTGAAGCTTTCTTT.

This clonotype was counted at least ten times. The chain has TRBV7-7 and TRBJ2-7; D is undetermined. Germline loops: CDR1 SSHAT, CDR2 FNYEAQ (reference sequence). This CDR3 region has 14 residues. CDR3 coding DNA: TGTGCTAGCCGACCTGGATGGGCCCTATGCGAGCAGTACTTC. Amino acid sequence: CASRPGWALCEQYF.

At least ten counts were recorded for this clonotype. This sequence joins TRBV6-2 or TRBV6-3 and TRBJ2-1, with 7 bases matching TRBD2. With 2 bases clipped from V and 15 bases from J, the junction kept 7 bases outside the gene matches. Per germline, CDR1 MNHEY and CDR2 SVGEGT. The CDR3 contains 12 residues. The CDR3, as DNA: TGTGCCAGCAGTTACGGGGCGGGAGTAGGGTTCTTC. Translation gives CASSYGAGVGFF.

The chain couples TRBV10-3 to TRBJ2-1; 11 bases are shared with TRBD2. Per the germline V gene, CDR1 is ENHRY and CDR2 is SYGVKD. The CDR3 is 16 residues long. The trim removed 6 bases at V and 8 bases at J, leaving 12 bases unmatched. The CDR3 loop is CAIRNLGTSGYDEQFF. The CDR3 bases are TGTGCCATCAGAAATCTCGGGACTAGCGGTTACGATGAGCAGTTCTTC.

This clonotype showed up many times. The genes are TRBV5-1 and TRBJ2-1; D might be TRBD2 (6 bases). V lost 0 bases, J lost 8 bases, and 12 bases lay in between. Germline values: CDR1 SGHRS, CDR2 YFSETQ. This CDR3 has 14 residues. The CDR3 region is CASSLAGSRDEQFF. The CDR3 region has the DNA TGCGCCAGCAGCTTGGCCGGGAGTAGGGATGAGCAGTTCTTC.

This clonotype turned up a few times. This chain joins TRBV12-3 or TRBV12-4 and TRBJ1-6; TRBD1 might be the D (5 bases). The ends were cut back, 6 bases at V and 7 bases at J, with 10 bases in the middle. This CDR3 comprises 13 residues. Here the CDR3 reads CASRRGSNSPLHF. In DNA, the CDR3 is TGTGCCAGCAGACGGGGCTCAAATTCACCCCTCCACTTT.

A note on this clonotype: The junction shows a germline mismatch at one end, possibly a read error. The V call is TRBV6-2 or TRBV6-3, the J call TRBJ2-4; TRBD2 agrees at 7 bases. The CDR3 is 12 residues long. Looked up from germline, CDR1 is MNHEY and CDR2 is SVGEGT. CDR3 sequence reads: CASSFWGLRMDF. For the CDR3, the DNA is TGTGCCAGCAGTTTCTGGGGACTACGGATGGACTTC.

This chain connects TRBV11-2 to TRBJ2-1; weak D call: TRBD2 (5 bases). Trimming pared 4 bases from V and 6 bases from J, leaving 16 bases between. Germline CDR1 and CDR2: SGHAT and FQNNGV. The CDR3 is made up of 15 amino acids. Here the CDR3 DNA reads TGTGCCAGCAGCTCCGACCGACCACGGGGCAATGAGCAGTTCTTC. Translating it yields CASSSDRPRGNEQFF.

This clonotype was found many times. This chain uses TRBV2 with TRBJ1-2; D unclear. The germline V gene encodes CDR1 SNHLY and CDR2 FYNNEI. Trimming took off 1 base at V and 4 bases at J, with 4 bases between the two ends. There are 12 residues in the CDR3. CDR3 DNA sequence: TGTGCCAGCAGTGAAGGGGGCTATGGCTACACCTTC. Amino acid sequence: CASSEGGYGYTF.

This clonotype was detected ten times or more. The chain employs TRBV20-1 and TRBJ2-1; 8 nucleotides align to TRBD2. CDR3 length: 16 amino acids. Germline CDR1 and CDR2: DFQATT and SNEGSKA (reference sequence). The V segment lost 0 bases and the J segment 5 bases; nucleotides outside the gene matches: 9. CDR3 protein: CSARDPSGSAHNEQFF. CDR3 nucleotide sequence: TGCAGTGCTAGAGACCCAAGCGGGAGTGCCCACAATGAGCAGTTCTTC.

In this sample, this clonotype turned up many times. This chain joins TRBV4-2 and TRBJ2-2; no reliable D call. Trimming took off 5 bases at V and 4 bases at J, with 5 bases between the two ends. Germline V gene lookup returns CDR1 LGHNA and CDR2 YNFKEQ. The CDR3 covers 12 residues. The CDR3 nucleotides read TGTGCCAGCAGCGAAGGCACCGGGGAGCTGTTTTTT. Amino acid sequence: CASSEGTGELFF.